These 19 T cell receptor beta chains share one sample of origin, sequenced in a study of T cell responses to AZD1222 COVID-19 vaccine. The protocol was immunoSEQ multiplex PCR, while the TCRdb copy is restricted to in-frame clones and leaves out a portion. Of about 100,000 clones listed, about 87% are singletons. The source was peripheral blood, collected on day 0 of MenACWY control vaccination. These receptors were collected from an adult in good health.

This clone was seen only a few times. The V and J genes are TRBV4-3 and TRBJ1-5, with a possible D match to TRBD1 (5 bases). V lost 1 base, J lost 0 bases, and 10 bases lay in between. CDR1 LGHNA and CDR2 YSLEER come from the germline V gene. The CDR3 totals 16 residues. In DNA, the CDR3 is TGCGCCAGCAGCCAAGCGGCAGGGCCTAGCAATCAGCCCCAGCATTTT. Translation gives CASSQAAGPSNQPQHF.

The rearrangement joins TRBV5-8 to TRBJ1-6, with 9 positions matching TRBD1. The CDR3 is 13 residues long. Trimming at V came to 4 bases and at J to 10 bases, leaving 3 bases not matched to a gene. Looked up from germline, CDR1 is SGHTS and CDR2 is YDEGEE. CDR3 residues: CASSPGQGSPLHF. DNA of the CDR3: TGTGCCAGCAGCCCAGGACAGGGGTCACCCCTCCACTTT.

The CDR3 reads CASNLDSQIGNTIYF. CDR3 in DNA: TGTGCCAGCAACTTGGACAGTCAAATCGGAAACACCATATATTTT. The chain couples TRBV27 to TRBJ1-3; a possible D gene is TRBD1 (6 bases). The length of the CDR3 is 15 residues. The V gene lost 7 bases and the J gene lost 4 bases, with 17 bases spanning the gap. Germline V gene data show CDR1 as MNHEY and CDR2 as SMNVEV (reference sequence).

CDR3 nucleotides: TGTGCCAGCAGTTGGAGGACAGGGCCCGATGGCTACACCTTC. Translation gives CASSWRTGPDGYTF. The chain joins TRBV28 to TRBJ1-2; 8 bases agree with TRBD1. V was clipped by 4 bases and J by 6 bases; unmatched bases: 7. Per the germline V gene, CDR1 is MDHEN and CDR2 is SYDVKM. The length of the CDR3 is 14 residues.

This chain connects TRBV29-1 to TRBJ1-2; tentatively, D is TRBD1 (6 bases). The germline V and J ends were trimmed by 5 bases and 3 bases, with 10 bases remaining between them. The germline V gene has CDR1 SQVTM and CDR2 ANQGSEA. The CDR3 length is 12 residues. The CDR3 DNA reads TGCAGCGTTCTGGGGGGCGACTATGGCTACACCTTC. Translated: CSVLGGDYGYTF.

CDR3 bases: TGTGCCAGCAGCCCTGGACGCGCTGCTGAAGCTTTCTTT. Translating it yields CASSPGRAAEAFF. The chain links TRBV25-1 to TRBJ1-1; D gene unclear. Germline V gene data show CDR1 as MGHDK and CDR2 as SYGVNS. The CDR3 is 13 amino acids. With 6 bases removed from V and 6 bases from J, the gap between germline ends came to 14 bases.

The DNA for the CDR3 is TGCAGCGTTCAAGGTGGCAGAAGCTTCGGCTACACCTTC. Translated: CSVQGGRSFGYTF. V and J are TRBV29-1 and TRBJ1-2; D unclear. V was pared by 5 bases and J by 8 bases, with 18 bases between. This CDR3 region has 13 residues. The germline V gene has CDR1 SQVTM and CDR2 ANQGSEA.

This clone came up once. This rearrangement joins TRBV28 to TRBJ2-7; 8 nucleotides align to TRBD2. V lost 1 base, J lost 3 bases, and 8 bases stayed unmatched. The CDR3 covers 16 residues. Per the germline V gene, CDR1 is MDHEN and CDR2 is SYDVKM. This CDR3 reads CASSLSWLAGGYEQYF. The CDR3 DNA sequence: TGTGCCAGCAGTTTATCTTGGCTAGCGGGTGGCTACGAGCAGTACTTC.

The gene calls are TRBV29-1 and TRBJ2-3; D not resolved. V lost 5 bases to trimming and J lost 0 bases, with 15 bases between them. Germline CDR1 SQVTM, CDR2 ANQGSEA. The CDR3 runs 15 residues. The CDR3 sequence: CSVLPSGPSTDTQYF. The DNA of the CDR3 is TGCAGCGTTCTGCCCTCTGGGCCCAGCACAGATACGCAGTATTTT.

V is TRBV5-1 and J is TRBJ1-2; 11 bases are a match to TRBD1. Germline assignment: CDR1 SGHRS and CDR2 YFSETQ. The CDR3 is 15 amino acids. J gave up 7 bases and V 4 bases, and 9 bases lay outside the gene matches. CDR3 sequence (DNA): TGCGCCAGCAGCCCTGCCGGACAGGGGGCAGCTGGCTACACCTTC. It yields the protein CASSPAGQGAAGYTF.

This chain connects TRBV28 to TRBJ1-2; D is unresolved. Germline V gives CDR1 MDHEN, CDR2 SYDVKM. The CDR3 contains 15 residues. V lost 3 bases and J lost 5, with 16 bases in between. The CDR3 coding sequence is TGTGCCAGCAGTTTTGGGGTAAACATCGGGTATGGCTACACCTTC. Its protein is CASSFGVNIGYGYTF.

Judged by abundance, this clone is medium-sized (0.01 to 0.1%). The chain couples TRBV7-9 to TRBJ1-1, with D possibly being TRBD1 (5 bases). CDR3 size: 13 residues. With 3 bases removed from V and 2 bases from J, the gap between germline ends came to 7 bases. Germline V gene data show CDR1 as SEHNR and CDR2 as FQNEAQ (reference sequence). CDR3 loop: CASSLTANTEAFF. The CDR3 nucleotides are TGTGCCAGCAGCTTGACAGCCAACACTGAAGCTTTCTTT.

The chain couples TRBV5-4 to TRBJ2-7, with no clear D. From germline, CDR1 is SGHNT and CDR2 YYREEE (reference sequence). The V end lost 4 bases, the J end lost 3 bases, and 14 bases lay between the germline ends. CDR3 length equals 14 residues. CDR3 in DNA: TGTGCCAGCAGCCCCGACTCGGTAAACTACGAGCAGTACTTC. Its translation is CASSPDSVNYEQYF.

V usage is TRBV3-1 (or the pseudogene TRBV3-2) and J usage is TRBJ2-5; D remains unclear. Per the germline V gene, CDR1 is LGHDT and CDR2 is YNNKEL (reference sequence). This CDR3 spans 13 amino acids. Between the trimmed V and J ends, which lost 0 bases and 7 bases, there was a span of 9 bases. The CDR3 DNA follows: TGTGCCAGCAGCCAAGAGGCAGATGGGACCCAGTACTTC. It encodes CASSQEADGTQYF.

The chain combines TRBV5-8 with TRBJ1-3; no firm D call. Trimming stripped 2 bases from V and 0 bases from J, with 9 bases between. This CDR3 spans 15 amino acids. Germline V gives CDR1 SGHTS, CDR2 YDEGEE. In nucleotides, the CDR3 is TGTGCCAGCAGCTTAACACCGGACTCTGGAAACACCATATATTTT. Its translation: CASSLTPDSGNTIYF.

The chain links TRBV18 to TRBJ2-3; 7 positions match TRBD1. This CDR3 has 15 residues. Germline V gives CDR1 KGHSH, CDR2 LQKENI. The J segment lost 1 base and the V segment lost 6 bases, leaving 7 bases of the junction unmatched. This CDR3 is CASSPGQLGTDTQYF. CDR3 nucleotides: TGTGCCAGCTCCCCGGGACAGTTAGGCACAGATACGCAGTATTTT.

The table lists this clone with a few counts. The gene calls are TRBV28 and TRBJ1-5; 8 nucleotides agree with TRBD1. Germline V lookup: CDR1 MDHEN, CDR2 SYDVKM. Unmatched junction bases numbered 1, after V lost 4 bases and J lost 2 bases. CDR3 length: 14 residues. CDR3 protein: CASSSGGGNQPQHF. Written as DNA, the CDR3 is TGTGCCAGCAGTTCAGGGGGCGGCAATCAGCCCCAGCATTTT. Looking up the rest from reference TRBV28 and TRBJ1-5 gives the full variable domain: DVKVTQSSRYLVKRTGEKVFLECVQDMDHENMFWYRQDPGLGLRLIYFSYDVKMKEKGDIPEGYSVSREKKERFSLILESASTNQTSMYLCASSSGGGNQPQHFGDGTRLSIL.

Written as DNA, the CDR3 is TGTGCCAGCAGTTTCCGGAGCGATAATTCACCCCTCCACTTT. Protein product: CASSFRSDNSPLHF. V and J are TRBV27 and TRBJ1-6; D unclear. The CDR3 runs to 14 residues. Germline V CDR1 and CDR2: MNHEY, SMNVEV (reference sequence). The germline V and J ends were trimmed by 3 bases and 5 bases, with 8 bases remaining between them.

The chain is built from TRBV5-1 and TRBJ2-3; TRBD1 agrees at 9 bases. The V and J ends lost 3 bases and 4 bases, in that order; junction bases with no gene match: 3. CDR1 and CDR2 (germline): SGHRS, YFSETQ. This CDR3 is 14 amino acids long. CDR3 amino acids: CASSWGQGSDTQYF. As DNA, the CDR3 is TGCGCCAGCAGCTGGGGACAGGGTTCAGATACGCAGTATTTT.